This T cell receptor beta chain appears in the sequencing data of a study of blood T cell repertoires in COVID-19. Comment on this clone: The sample contains more than one DNA sequence encoding this CDR3.

The length of the CDR3 is 11 residues. V was pared by 2 bases and J by 5 bases, with 3 bases between. Germline V gene sequence: CDR1 KGHSH, CDR2 LQKENI. Clones were sequenced by immunoSEQ multiplex PCR, and TCRdb holds only the in-frame ones, with some missing. Of around 260,000 clones in the sample, roughly 90% were seen once. The sequencing input was PBMCs or T cells enriched from blood (not recorded which). This clonotype originated in a woman between 25 and 40 years old who had recovered from COVID-19. The genes are TRBV18 and TRBJ2-5; D not resolved. CDR3 DNA: TGTGCCAGCTCACCAGGCGAGACCCAGTACTTC. Its translation is CASSPGETQYF.